The next 25 T cell receptor beta chains were all read from a single sample in a study of long-term antiretroviral therapy in people with HIV. The authors ran the immunoSEQ assay, v3.0, at survey level. This table comes from immunoSEQ multiplex PCR, and its TCRdb copy is limited to in-frame clones, with some not included. The sample consists of 44,000 or so clones, roughly 95% of them appearing once. Material: unsorted PBMCs, obtained 3.7 years after starting antiretroviral therapy. These receptors were obtained from a woman in her forties or fifties with HIV.

The V and J genes are TRBV4-2 and TRBJ1-6; D is perhaps TRBD1 (6 bases). The CDR3 totals 17 residues. CDR1 and CDR2 from the germline V gene are LGHNA and YNFKEQ. With 2 bases removed from V and 3 bases from J, the gap between germline ends came to 14 bases. DNA for the CDR3: TGTGCCAGCAGCCAAATTATCCGGGACAACTATAATTCACCCCTCCACTTT. It codes for CASSQIIRDNYNSPLHF.

V and J are TRBV2 and TRBJ2-2; the D gene is possibly TRBD1 (5 bases). Per germline, CDR1 SNHLY and CDR2 FYNNEI. Trimming took off 5 bases at V and 4 bases at J, with 14 bases between the two ends. This CDR3 contains 15 residues. The CDR3 DNA is TGTGCCAGCAGTTTCTTAGGGGATGGCACCGGGGAGCTGTTTTTT. Translated, it gives CASSFLGDGTGELFF.

CDR3 sequence: CASSLDSATLVFF. CDR3 nucleotides: TGCGCCAGCAGCTTGGATTCGGCCACGTTAGTTTTCTTT. V usage is TRBV5-1 and J usage is TRBJ1-1; D is unresolved. V was cut by 0 bases and J by 13 bases, with 16 bases left in between. This CDR3 spans 13 amino acids. The germline V gene has CDR1 SGHRS and CDR2 YFSETQ.

The V and J genes are TRBV4-1 and TRBJ2-7; TRBD1 aligns across 9 bases. The V segment lost 1 base and the J segment 0 bases; nucleotides outside the gene matches: 1. CDR3 size: 15 residues. Germline V CDR1 and CDR2: MGHRA, YSYEKL. The CDR3 DNA sequence: TGCGCCAGCAGCCAAGGGGACAGGGCCTCCTACGAGCAGTACTTC. Translated: CASSQGDRASYEQYF.

The chain employs TRBV10-3 and TRBJ2-7; no clear D. Per the germline V gene, CDR1 is ENHRY and CDR2 is SYGVKD. The CDR3 loop spans 13 amino acids. V lost 3 bases and J lost 3, with 9 bases in between. Here the CDR3 reads CAISDGLVYEQYF. The CDR3 coding sequence is TGTGCCATCAGTGATGGGCTAGTCTACGAGCAGTACTTC.

The rearrangement joins TRBV6-6 to TRBJ1-1, with TRBD1 matching over 11 bases. CDR1 is MNHNY, CDR2 SVGAGI, per germline (reference sequence). V shed 5 bases, J shed 5 bases, and the junction held 4 bases outside the gene matches. The CDR3 spans 14 residues. CDR3 protein: CASSTGQGATEAFF. The CDR3, as DNA: TGTGCCAGCAGTACTGGACAGGGGGCGACTGAAGCTTTCTTT.

The chain links TRBV7-2 to TRBJ1-2; 8 nucleotides agree with TRBD1. Per germline, CDR1 SGHTA and CDR2 FQGNSA. Unmatched junction bases numbered 10, after V lost 5 bases and J lost 2 bases. This CDR3 contains 16 residues. The CDR3 DNA is TGTGCCAGCAGCCCAAGGGACAGGTCGGCGAACTATGGCTACACCTTC. Encoded protein: CASSPRDRSANYGYTF. The full variable domain, with the rest looked up from reference TRBV7-2 and TRBJ1-2, is GAGVSQSPSNKVTEKGKDVELRCDPISGHTALYWYRQSLGQGLEFLIYFQGNSAPDKSGLPSDRFSAERTGGSVSTLTIQRTQQEDSAVYLCASSPRDRSANYGYTFGSGTRLTVV.

The gene calls are TRBV2 and TRBJ2-5; D is ambiguous. Germline V gene data show CDR1 as SNHLY and CDR2 as FYNNEI. V lost 4 bases and J lost 1, with 7 bases in between. The CDR3 loop spans 13 amino acids. CDR3 in amino acids: CASSGPPQETQYF. CDR3 DNA: TGTGCCAGCAGTGGCCCCCCCCAAGAGACCCAGTACTTC.

The chain joins TRBV9 to TRBJ2-5; TRBD2 matches 9 bases. Trimming took 0 bases from V and 2 from J; bases not matched to a gene: 5. The CDR3 is 16 residues long. CDR1 and CDR2 (germline): SGDLS, YYNGEE. The CDR3 DNA sequence: TGTGCCAGCAGCGTAGCTTCGGCGGGGGGGCAAGAGACCCAGTACTTC. Protein product: CASSVASAGGQETQYF.

The V and J genes are TRBV13 and TRBJ1-4; TRBD1 aligns across 9 bases. CDR1 PRHDT and CDR2 FYEKMQ come from the germline V gene (reference sequence). This CDR3 is built from 14 residues. Germline trimming cut 3 bases from V and 5 bases from J; bases unmatched to any gene: 1. CDR3 bases: TGTGCCAGCAGCTTGGGACAGGGCAATGAAAAACTGTTTTTT. It is translated as CASSLGQGNEKLFF.

The rearrangement uses TRBV2 and TRBJ1-4, with 11 bases fitting TRBD1. The CDR3 loop spans 14 amino acids. Trimming at V came to 6 bases and at J to 8 bases, leaving 5 bases not matched to a gene. Germline lookup yields CDR1 SNHLY and CDR2 FYNNEI. Here the CDR3 reads CASSGTGGVEKLFF. CDR3 nucleotide sequence: TGTGCCAGCAGCGGGACAGGGGGAGTGGAAAAACTGTTTTTT.

This clone was seen just once. V gene TRBV5-4 combines with J gene TRBJ1-1, with unresolved D. This CDR3 has 14 amino acids. The V gene's germline CDR1 is SGHNT and CDR2 YYREEE (reference sequence). The germline V and J ends were trimmed by 0 bases and 2 bases, with 8 bases remaining between them. The CDR3 spells CASSLGVQNTEAFF. The CDR3 nucleotides read TGTGCCAGCAGCTTGGGGGTTCAAAACACTGAAGCTTTCTTT.

The chain is built from TRBV7-9 and TRBJ1-2; TRBD1 agrees at 8 bases. The germline V gene has CDR1 SEHNR and CDR2 FQNEAQ (reference sequence). CDR3 size: 14 residues. Germline trimming cut 4 bases from V and 4 bases from J; bases unmatched to any gene: 5. The CDR3 nucleotides read TGTGCCAGCAGCTCAGGACAGGGAAGCTATGGCTACACCTTC. It codes for CASSSGQGSYGYTF.

This rearrangement joins TRBV6-1 to TRBJ1-1; 7 positions match TRBD1. Germline V gives CDR1 MNHNS, CDR2 SASEGT. Trimming removed 3 bases from V and 2 bases from J; junction bases left unmatched: 6. The CDR3 contains 15 residues. CDR3 nucleotides: TGTGCCAGCAGTGACCGGGGACAGATAAACACTGAAGCTTTCTTT. Translation: CASSDRGQINTEAFF.

V and J are TRBV19 and TRBJ2-7, with 12 bases lining up with TRBD1. V trimming: 3 bases; J trimming: 3 bases; junction bases outside the gene matches: 9. Per the germline V gene, CDR1 is LNHDA and CDR2 is SQIVND (reference sequence). This CDR3 is built from 17 residues. CDR3 DNA: TGTGCCAGTAGTATGGGCCACGGGACAGGGGGCTTCTACGAGCAGTACTTC. It yields the protein CASSMGHGTGGFYEQYF.

The chain employs TRBV6-1 and TRBJ2-1, with D possibly matching TRBD2 (5 bases). Trimming shortened V by 6 bases and J by 6 bases, and 12 bases separated the two germline ends. The CDR3 covers 13 residues. CDR1 is MNHNS, CDR2 SASEGT, per germline. DNA of the CDR3: TGTGCCAGCAGGGTCCCGAGCGGCAATGAGCAGTTCTTC. This codes for CASRVPSGNEQFF.

This chain joins TRBV10-2 and TRBJ2-3; no firm D call. Trimming removed 7 bases at V and 2 bases at J, with 7 bases between. This CDR3 has 12 amino acids. In germline, CDR1 is WSHSY, CDR2 SAAADI. The CDR3 is CASMTNTDTQYF. In nucleotides, the CDR3 is TGCGCCAGCATGACCAACACAGATACGCAGTATTTT.

This clone came up once. The same CDR3 can be traced to other DNA sequences in this sample. V and J are TRBV5-1 and TRBJ2-2; D perhaps matches TRBD1 (7 bases). CDR1 is SGHRS, CDR2 YFSETQ, per germline. Between the trimmed V and J ends, which lost 0 bases and 4 bases, there was a span of 10 bases. The CDR3 spans 15 residues. The CDR3 region has the DNA TGCGCCAGCAGCTTGGGCCAGGGGGGCACCGGGGAGCTGTTTTTT. This translates into CASSLGQGGTGELFF. The complete variable domain, with remaining parts taken from reference TRBV5-1 and TRBJ2-2, reads KAGVTQTPRYLIKTRGQQVTLSCSPISGHRSVSWYQQTPGQGLQFLFEYFSETQRNKGNFPGRFSGRQFSNSRSEMNVSTLELGDSALYLCASSLGQGGTGELFFGEGSRLTVL.

V usage is TRBV19 and J usage is TRBJ1-1; possibly TRBD1 for D (5 bases). The CDR3 length is 12 residues. With 4 bases removed from V and 4 bases from J, the gap between germline ends came to 7 bases. CDR1 is LNHDA and CDR2 is SQIVND in the germline V gene (reference sequence). The CDR3 loop is CASSTGLTEAFF. The CDR3 DNA sequence: TGTGCCAGTAGTACAGGGCTCACTGAAGCTTTCTTT. The full variable domain, in which reference TRBV19 and TRBJ1-1 provide the parts outside the CDR3, is DGGITQSPKYLFRKEGQNVTLSCEQNLNHDAMYWYRQDPGQGLRLIYYSQIVNDFQKGDIAEGYSVSREKKESFPLTVTSAQKNPTAFYLCASSTGLTEAFFGQGTRLTVV.

This chain links TRBV7-8 with TRBJ2-2, with D tentatively TRBD2 (5 bases). The CDR3 consists of 14 residues. V was clipped by 5 bases and J by 7 bases, with 14 bases between them. The germline V gene encodes CDR1 SGHVS and CDR2 FQNEAQ. CDR3 sequence: CASSPRVDRGELFF. CDR3 in DNA: TGTGCCAGCAGCCCGAGGGTCGATCGCGGGGAGCTGTTTTTT.

This clone came up once. The gene calls are TRBV7-3 and TRBJ1-1; D is perhaps TRBD1 (6 bases). This CDR3 contains 14 residues. Germline-derived CDR1 and CDR2 are SGHTA and FQGTGA. Trimming pared 0 bases from V and 5 bases from J, leaving 10 bases between. The CDR3 sequence is CASSLTQGRTEAFF. For the CDR3, the DNA is TGTGCCAGCAGCTTAACTCAGGGGAGGACTGAAGCTTTCTTT.

The chain is built from TRBV5-4 and TRBJ1-6; 9 bases are a match to TRBD1. CDR1 is SGHNT, CDR2 YYREEE, per germline (reference sequence). CDR3 size: 15 residues. V shed 4 bases and J 7 bases; nucleotides not matched to a gene: 6. The CDR3 region has the DNA TGTGCCAGCAGCCGGGGGACAGGGCGAAATTCACCCCTCCACTTT. Protein sequence: CASSRGTGRNSPLHF.

This chain connects TRBV4-1 to TRBJ1-6; D is ambiguous. The ends were cut back, 3 bases at V and 0 bases at J, with 9 bases in the middle. There are 16 residues in the CDR3. Germline lookup yields CDR1 MGHRA and CDR2 YSYEKL. CDR3 region: CASSQAPSSYNSPLHF. In DNA form, the CDR3 reads TGCGCCAGCAGCCAGGCCCCGAGCTCCTATAATTCACCCCTCCACTTT.

The chain is built from TRBV6-4 and TRBJ1-2, with 7 nucleotides matching TRBD1. V dropped 5 bases and J dropped 0; count of bases not matched to a gene: 6. Per germline, CDR1 MRHNA and CDR2 SNTAGT. This CDR3 region has 15 residues. CDR3 region: CASSLNRGSNYGYTF. CDR3 nucleotide sequence: TGTGCCAGCAGTCTGAACAGGGGTTCTAACTATGGCTACACCTTC.

This chain uses TRBV25-1 with TRBJ2-3; weak D call: TRBD1 (5 bases). The V gene's germline CDR1 is MGHDK and CDR2 SYGVNS. CDR3 length equals 16 residues. Trimming removed 1 base at V and 2 bases at J, with 13 bases between. The CDR3 sequence: CASSESGRVNTDTQYF. In DNA, the CDR3 is TGTGCCAGCAGTGAATCAGGCAGGGTCAACACAGATACGCAGTATTTT. Based on the CDR3 plus reference TRBV25-1 and TRBJ2-3, the full variable domain is EADIYQTPRYLVIGTGKKITLECSQTMGHDKMYWYQQDPGMELHLIHYSYGVNSTEKGDLSSESTVSRIRTEHFPLTLESARPSHTSQYLCASSESGRVNTDTQYFGPGTRLTVL.